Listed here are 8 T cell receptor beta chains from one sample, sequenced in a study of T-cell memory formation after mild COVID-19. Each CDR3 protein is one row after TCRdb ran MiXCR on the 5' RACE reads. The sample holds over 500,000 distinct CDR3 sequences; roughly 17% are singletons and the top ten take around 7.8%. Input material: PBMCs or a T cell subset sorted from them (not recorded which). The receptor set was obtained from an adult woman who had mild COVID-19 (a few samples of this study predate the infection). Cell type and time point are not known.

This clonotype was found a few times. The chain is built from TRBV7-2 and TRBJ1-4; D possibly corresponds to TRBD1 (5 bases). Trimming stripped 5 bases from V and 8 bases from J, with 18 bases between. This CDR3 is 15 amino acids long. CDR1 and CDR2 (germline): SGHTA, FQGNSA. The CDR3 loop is CASSPALGTPEKLFF. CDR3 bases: TGTGCCAGCAGCCCTGCCTTGGGGACTCCAGAAAAACTGTTTTTT.

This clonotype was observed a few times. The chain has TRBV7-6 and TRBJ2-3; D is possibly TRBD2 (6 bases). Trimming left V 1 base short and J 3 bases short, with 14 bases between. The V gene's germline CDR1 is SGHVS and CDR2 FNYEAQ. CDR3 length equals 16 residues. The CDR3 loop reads CASSLGTLGGTDTQYF. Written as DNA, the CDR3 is TGTGCCAGCAGCTTAGGGACACTGGGGGGAACAGATACGCAGTATTTT.

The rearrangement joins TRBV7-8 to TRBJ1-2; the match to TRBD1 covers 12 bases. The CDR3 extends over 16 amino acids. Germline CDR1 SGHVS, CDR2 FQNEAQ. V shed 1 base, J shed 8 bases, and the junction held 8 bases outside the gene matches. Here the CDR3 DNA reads TGTGCCAGCAGCTTAGAATGGGGACAGGGGGCAGTGGGCTACACCTTC. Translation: CASSLEWGQGAVGYTF.

CDR3 in amino acids: CASSSGAGGAQETQYF. The CDR3 coding sequence is TGCGCCAGCAGCTCCGGTGCAGGGGGGGCACAAGAGACCCAGTACTTC. This sequence joins TRBV5-1 and TRBJ2-5; either TRBD1 or TRBD2 may fit D (7 bases each). CDR1 and CDR2 (germline): SGHRS, YFSETQ. Trimming took 3 bases from V and 2 from J, leaving 17 bases between them. There are 16 residues in the CDR3. Drawing the rest from reference TRBV5-1 and TRBJ2-5, the complete variable domain is KAGVTQTPRYLIKTRGQQVTLSCSPISGHRSVSWYQQTPGQGLQFLFEYFSETQRNKGNFPGRFSGRQFSNSRSEMNVSTLELGDSALYLCASSSGAGGAQETQYFGPGTRLLVL.

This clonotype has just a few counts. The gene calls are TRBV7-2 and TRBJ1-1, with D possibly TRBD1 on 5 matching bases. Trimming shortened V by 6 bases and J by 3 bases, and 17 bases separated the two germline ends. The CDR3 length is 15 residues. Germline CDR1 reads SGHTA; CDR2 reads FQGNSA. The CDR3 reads CASSPLSGEYTEAFF. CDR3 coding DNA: TGTGCCAGCAGTCCGTTGTCGGGGGAGTACACTGAAGCTTTCTTT.

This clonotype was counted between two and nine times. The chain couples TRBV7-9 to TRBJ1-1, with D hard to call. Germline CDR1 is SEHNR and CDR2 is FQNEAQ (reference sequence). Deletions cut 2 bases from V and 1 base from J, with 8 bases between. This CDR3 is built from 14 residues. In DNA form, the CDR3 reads TGTGCCAGCAGCTTAAGGCGGGAGAACACTGAAGCTTTCTTT. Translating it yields CASSLRRENTEAFF.

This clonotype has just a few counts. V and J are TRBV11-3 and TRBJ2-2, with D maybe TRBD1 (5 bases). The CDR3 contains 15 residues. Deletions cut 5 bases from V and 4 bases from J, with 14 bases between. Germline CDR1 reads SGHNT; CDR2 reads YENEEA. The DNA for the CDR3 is TGTGCCAGCAGCCCGCACCAGGGTTCCACCGGGGAGCTGTTTTTT. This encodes CASSPHQGSTGELFF.

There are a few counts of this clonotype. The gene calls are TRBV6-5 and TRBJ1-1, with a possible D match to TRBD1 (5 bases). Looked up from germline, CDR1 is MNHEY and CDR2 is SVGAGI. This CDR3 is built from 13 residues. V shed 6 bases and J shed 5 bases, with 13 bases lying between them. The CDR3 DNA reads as TGTGCCAGCAGCGCCGCAGGGAGGACTGAAGCTTTCTTT. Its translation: CASSAAGRTEAFF.